This entry lists 27 T cell receptor beta chains sequenced from one sample in a study of blood T cell repertoires in COVID-19. The data were produced by immunoSEQ multiplex PCR, yet TCRdb's version contains in-frame clones alone and is incomplete. The sample lists about 74,000 clones, around 90% seen once, with 1.4% to 1.5% in the top ten. The sequenced material came from peripheral blood. The receptors come from a man over 45 with acute or convalescent COVID-19.

The chain has TRBV3-1 (or the pseudogene TRBV3-2) and TRBJ1-5; 12 nucleotides line up with TRBD1. J lost 3 bases, V lost 4 bases, and 4 bases had no gene match. CDR1 is LGHDT, CDR2 YNNKEL, per germline (reference sequence). The CDR3 is made up of 16 amino acids. The CDR3 loop reads CASSRGTGGLNQPQHF. In nucleotides, the CDR3 is TGTGCCAGCAGCCGAGGGACAGGGGGCCTCAATCAGCCCCAGCATTTT.

The chain carries TRBV9 and TRBJ2-1; 11 positions match TRBD2. The ends lost 3 bases at V and 4 bases at J; junction bases unmatched: 9. The CDR3 sequence is 17 residues long. Germline CDR1 and CDR2: SGDLS and YYNGEE. The CDR3, as DNA: TGTGCCAGCAGCGCCTTGCGGACTAGCGGGTTGTACAATGAGCAGTTCTTC. It is translated as CASSALRTSGLYNEQFF.

The chain has TRBV11-2 and TRBJ1-5; D gene ambiguous. Germline V lookup: CDR1 SGHAT, CDR2 FQNNGV. V lost 5 bases, J lost 6 bases, and 14 bases lay in between. The CDR3 extends over 14 amino acids. The CDR3 DNA is TGTGCCAGCAGCACTGCCGGGGAGGGTCAGCCCCAGCATTTT. This gives the protein CASSTAGEGQPQHF. Using reference TRBV11-2 and TRBJ1-5 for the parts outside the CDR3, the full variable domain is EAGVAQSPRYKIIEKRQSVAFWCNPISGHATLYWYQQILGQGPKLLIQFQNNGVVDDSQLPKDRFSAERLKGVDSTLKIQPAKLEDSAVYLCASSTAGEGQPQHFGDGTRLSIL.

The chain joins TRBV7-3 to TRBJ2-3; 14 bases match TRBD2. The trim removed 5 bases at V and 7 bases at J, leaving 8 bases unmatched. The CDR3 sequence is 16 residues long. Germline CDR1 is SGHTA and CDR2 is FQGTGA. This chain's CDR3 is CASSTTGTSGSNTQYF. In DNA form, the CDR3 reads TGTGCCAGCAGCACAACCGGGACTAGCGGGAGTAATACGCAGTATTTT.

This rearrangement joins TRBV7-2 to TRBJ2-2; TRBD1 matches at 7 bases. Trimming at V came to 3 bases and at J to 7 bases, leaving 8 bases not matched to a gene. Looked up from germline, CDR1 is SGHTA and CDR2 is FQGNSA. This CDR3 region has 15 residues. This CDR3 reads CASSFKGAAGGELFF. As DNA, the CDR3 is TGTGCCAGCAGCTTCAAGGGGGCGGCGGGCGGGGAGCTGTTTTTT.

This clone has only one observation. This chain uses TRBV5-6 with TRBJ2-7; TRBD2 aligns across 10 bases. The trim removed 4 bases at V and 1 base at J, leaving 2 bases unmatched. The CDR3 covers 14 residues. The V gene's germline CDR1 is SGHDT and CDR2 YYEEEE. The CDR3 DNA reads as TGTGCCAGCAGCAAGCGGGGGGGATCCTACGAGCAGTACGTC. Protein product: CASSKRGGSYEQYV.

The chain has TRBV30 and TRBJ2-3, with 9 bases fitting TRBD2. The CDR3 loop spans 13 amino acids. With 5 bases clipped from V and 4 bases from J, the junction kept 4 bases outside the gene matches. The germline V gene has CDR1 GTSNPN and CDR2 SVGIG (reference sequence). The CDR3 loop is CAWEAGGPDTQYF. DNA of the CDR3: TGTGCCTGGGAAGCGGGAGGCCCAGATACGCAGTATTTT.

This clone occurred once. The chain is built from TRBV7-2 and TRBJ1-1; weak D call: TRBD1 (6 bases). The CDR3 covers 15 residues. Germline CDR1 reads SGHTA; CDR2 reads FQGNSA. Trimming pared 0 bases from V and 4 bases from J, leaving 12 bases between. The CDR3 sequence: CASSLAQGGITEAFF. The CDR3 DNA follows: TGTGCCAGCAGCTTAGCGCAAGGGGGTATCACTGAAGCTTTCTTT.

This clone was detected once. This chain links TRBV5-1 with TRBJ2-5; tentative D call: TRBD1 (5 bases). The CDR3 extends over 13 amino acids. Trimming took 4 bases from V and 1 from J, leaving 8 bases between them. The germline gives CDR1 SGHRS, CDR2 YFSETQ. The chain's CDR3 is CASSKDIQETQYF. CDR3 coding DNA: TGCGCCAGCAGCAAGGACATCCAAGAGACCCAGTACTTC.

The chain employs TRBV6-1 and TRBJ2-1; 13 bases are a match to TRBD2. The V gene end was trimmed by 4 bases and the J gene end by 4 bases; junction bases not matched to a gene: 7. This CDR3 is built from 17 residues. Germline loops: CDR1 MNHNS, CDR2 SASEGT. The CDR3, as DNA: TGTGCCAGCAGTGTCCGGACTAGCGGGAGTGGGTACAATGAGCAGTTCTTC. Encoded protein: CASSVRTSGSGYNEQFF.

V gene TRBV7-2 combines with J gene TRBJ1-2, with a possible D match to TRBD1 (5 bases). CDR1 is SGHTA, CDR2 FQGNSA, per germline. The V end lost 1 base, the J end lost 8 bases, and 14 bases lay between the germline ends. This CDR3 is 14 amino acids long. The CDR3: CASSLGGRLGGYTF. The CDR3 coding sequence is TGTGCCAGCAGCTTAGGGGGCAGGCTTGGAGGCTACACCTTC. The whole variable domain, filled in from reference TRBV7-2 and TRBJ1-2, reads GAGVSQSPSNKVTEKGKDVELRCDPISGHTALYWYRQSLGQGLEFLIYFQGNSAPDKSGLPSDRFSAERTGGSVSTLTIQRTQQEDSAVYLCASSLGGRLGGYTFGSGTRLTVV.

The V and J genes are TRBV19 and TRBJ2-5; 7 bases are a match to TRBD2. This CDR3 contains 20 residues. Losses at the gene ends were 1 base for V and 4 bases for J; bases not matched to a gene: 21. Germline V gene sequence: CDR1 LNHDA, CDR2 SQIVND (reference sequence). The CDR3 coding sequence is TGTGCCAGTAGTATAGTGGGTGCGGTAGCGGGCCAATCCCGGCGAGAGACCCAGTACTTC. Its protein product is CASSIVGAVAGQSRRETQYF. Full variable domain (outside the CDR3, taken from reference TRBV19 and TRBJ2-5): DGGITQSPKYLFRKEGQNVTLSCEQNLNHDAMYWYRQDPGQGLRLIYYSQIVNDFQKGDIAEGYSVSREKKESFPLTVTSAQKNPTAFYLCASSIVGAVAGQSRRETQYFGPGTRLLVL.

V usage is TRBV11-1 and J usage is TRBJ2-2; possible D gene TRBD2, 6 bases. V lost 3 bases and J 3 bases, leaving 14 bases between the germline ends. The CDR3 runs to 16 residues. Germline loops: CDR1 SGHAT, CDR2 FQDESV (reference sequence). CDR3 protein: CASSLSRWGDTGELFF. DNA of the CDR3: TGTGCCAGCAGCTTGTCCCGGTGGGGGGACACCGGGGAGCTGTTTTTT.

The chain couples TRBV7-8 to TRBJ2-1, with D possibly being TRBD1 (6 bases). The germline gives CDR1 SGHVS, CDR2 FQNEAQ. This CDR3 is built from 14 residues. Trimming took off 11 bases at V and 4 bases at J, with 18 bases between the two ends. The CDR3 loop is CAAAPGQRYNEQFF. The CDR3 DNA sequence: TGTGCCGCCGCGCCAGGACAGCGATACAATGAGCAGTTCTTC. The whole variable domain, filled in from reference TRBV7-8 and TRBJ2-1, reads GAGVSQSPRYKVAKRGQDVALRCDPISGHVSLFWYQQALGQGPEFLTYFQNEAQLDKSGLPSDRFFAERPEGSVSTLKIQRTQQEDSAVYLCAAAPGQRYNEQFFGPGTRLTVL.

The gene calls are TRBV18 and TRBJ2-3, with 7 bases matching TRBD1. Unmatched junction bases numbered 1, after V lost 2 bases and J lost 8 bases. Germline CDR1 KGHSH, CDR2 LQKENI. There are 12 residues in the CDR3. CDR3: CASSPDRVTQYF. The CDR3 bases are TGTGCCAGCTCACCAGACAGGGTTACGCAGTATTTT.

This chain connects TRBV3-1 (or the pseudogene TRBV3-2) to TRBJ2-5, with no clear D. Deletions cut 0 bases from V and 2 bases from J, with 10 bases between. The CDR3 length is 15 residues. The germline V gene has CDR1 LGHDT and CDR2 YNNKEL (reference sequence). CDR3 DNA: TGTGCCAGCAGCCAAGATGTGTGGCGGCAAGAGACCCAGTACTTC. It is translated as CASSQDVWRQETQYF.

The J gene is TRBJ2-3, the V gene TRBV5-4; 11 nucleotides match TRBD2. V dropped 4 bases and J dropped 4; count of bases not matched to a gene: 2. In germline, CDR1 is SGHNT, CDR2 YYREEE (reference sequence). The CDR3 runs 14 residues. CDR3 DNA: TGTGCCAGCAGCCTTAGCGGGGGGGCAGATACGCAGTATTTT. Protein sequence: CASSLSGGADTQYF.

The V call is TRBV5-3, the J call TRBJ1-5; D ambiguous. TRBV5-3 belongs to the ORF category, with a function that is uncertain. The germline V and J ends were trimmed by 2 bases and 4 bases, with 25 bases remaining between them. The CDR3 consists of 19 residues. The CDR3 DNA is TGTGCCAGAAGCTTCACGGGAAGGCTGGTCCGACGGGCAAATCAGCCCCAGCATTTT. It encodes CARSFTGRLVRRANQPQHF.

This chain links TRBV19 with TRBJ1-5; maybe TRBD1 (5 bases). The CDR3 is 12 residues long. V was cut by 2 bases and J by 9 bases, with 8 bases left in between. Germline values: CDR1 LNHDA, CDR2 SQIVND (reference sequence). CDR3: CASSIPQGPQHF. In nucleotides, the CDR3 is TGTGCCAGTAGTATACCTCAGGGGCCCCAGCATTTT.

The genes are TRBV5-5 and TRBJ2-5; the D gene is possibly TRBD2 (6 bases). The CDR3 has 18 residues. Germline V gives CDR1 SGHKS, CDR2 YYEKEE (reference sequence). V was cut by 0 bases and J by 1 base, with 19 bases left in between. This CDR3 is CASSLGTSIHPSQETQYF. CDR3 nucleotide sequence: TGTGCCAGCAGCTTGGGCACTAGCATTCATCCTTCCCAAGAGACCCAGTACTTC. The entire variable domain, with the rest obtained from reference TRBV5-5 and TRBJ2-5, is as follows: DAGVTQSPTHLIKTRGQQVTLRCSPISGHKSVSWYQQVLGQGPQFIFQYYEKEERGRGNFPDRFSARQFPNYSSELNVNALLLGDSALYLCASSLGTSIHPSQETQYFGPGTRLLVL.

The rearrangement uses TRBV29-1 and TRBJ2-2; TRBD2 matches 11 bases. The trim removed 6 bases at V and 4 bases at J, leaving 1 base unmatched. This CDR3 is built from 13 residues. The germline gives CDR1 SQVTM, CDR2 ANQGSEA. This chain's CDR3 is CSVGLAGTGELFF. DNA for the CDR3: TGCAGCGTAGGACTAGCGGGCACCGGGGAGCTGTTTTTT.

The rearrangement links TRBV11-3 to TRBJ2-1, with D possibly TRBD1 on 7 matching bases. The CDR3 consists of 16 residues. Germline loops: CDR1 SGHNT, CDR2 YENEEA. Trimming took off 5 bases at V and 6 bases at J, with 20 bases between the two ends. CDR3 sequence (DNA): TGTGCCAGCAGCCCCCTCCCGGGGGACAGCCTCAATGAGCAGTTCTTC. This translates into CASSPLPGDSLNEQFF.

The genes are TRBV7-8 and TRBJ2-5; 8 positions match TRBD2. Germline values: CDR1 SGHVS, CDR2 FQNEAQ. This CDR3 has 14 amino acids. With 3 bases clipped from V and 1 base from J, the junction kept 1 base outside the gene matches. The CDR3 reads CASSFREGQETQYF. CDR3 sequence (DNA): TGTGCCAGCAGCTTTCGGGAGGGCCAAGAGACCCAGTACTTC.

V and J are TRBV29-1 and TRBJ1-1; tentative D call: TRBD1 (6 bases). The V gene lost 7 bases and the J gene lost 3 bases, with 15 bases spanning the gap. The CDR3 extends over 13 amino acids. Germline loops: CDR1 SQVTM, CDR2 ANQGSEA. DNA for the CDR3: TGCAGCGAGAAACAGGGTTTGGACACTGAAGCTTTCTTT. This sequence encodes CSEKQGLDTEAFF.

The chain recombines TRBV18 with TRBJ1-2; D is undetermined. CDR1 is KGHSH, CDR2 LQKENI, per germline. This CDR3 has 12 residues. Trimming removed 3 bases from V and 6 bases from J, with 8 bases in between. CDR3 DNA: TGTGCCAGCTCACCCCTGGCTGATGGCTACACCTTC. The encoded protein is CASSPLADGYTF.

This clone was seen only once. The rearrangement joins TRBV6-6 to TRBJ1-2, with 7 bases identical to TRBD1. This CDR3 region has 15 residues. Per germline, CDR1 MNHNY and CDR2 SVGAGI (reference sequence). V was clipped by 8 bases and J by 0 bases; unmatched bases: 9. The CDR3 bases are TGTGCCAGCCTCGGGGCCGACAGGGCTAACTATGGCTACACCTTC. Translation: CASLGADRANYGYTF.

The table lists this clone with a count of one. The chain employs TRBV6-5 and TRBJ2-1; D is possibly TRBD2 (7 bases). CDR1 and CDR2 (germline): MNHEY, SVGAGI. CDR3 size: 15 residues. V lost 6 bases, J lost 5 bases, and 17 bases lay in between. CDR3 nucleotides: TGTGCCAGCAGCTTTTTCCGGGGGGCCCACAATGAGCAGTTCTTC. Its protein is CASSFFRGAHNEQFF.